This T cell receptor beta chain was recorded in a study of CD8 T cells in ankylosing spondylitis. General study results and limits: Within ankylosing spondylitis blood, a TCR beta motif made up of eight or nine highly homologous variants appeared to be characteristic. Matched ankylosing spondylitis synovial fluid reportedly showed significant enrichment of disease-linked clones.

Germline V gene sequence: CDR1 SGDLS, CDR2 YYNGEE. The CDR3 extends over 16 amino acids. V was clipped by 3 bases and J by 5 bases; unmatched bases: 11. To note about this clonotype: The antigen is undetermined.

By quantitative 5'-RACE with molecular barcodes, the TCR beta libraries were made. TCRdb re-derived calls from the 5' RACE reads in MiXCR, one entry per CDR3 protein. The repertoire has about 200,000 distinct CDR3 sequences, 10% to 15% of them found once; the top ten carry about 15%. The origin of this receptor is a male donor with ankylosing spondylitis or in good health (not recorded which). This chain joins TRBV9 and TRBJ2-5; 9 bases align to TRBD1. The sequencing input was blood, either unsorted or a sorted T cell fraction (not recorded which). CDR3 sequence (DNA): TGTGCCAGCAGCGCCACCGGGACAGGGTTGGGGGAGACCCAGTACTTC. It translates to CASSATGTGLGETQYF.